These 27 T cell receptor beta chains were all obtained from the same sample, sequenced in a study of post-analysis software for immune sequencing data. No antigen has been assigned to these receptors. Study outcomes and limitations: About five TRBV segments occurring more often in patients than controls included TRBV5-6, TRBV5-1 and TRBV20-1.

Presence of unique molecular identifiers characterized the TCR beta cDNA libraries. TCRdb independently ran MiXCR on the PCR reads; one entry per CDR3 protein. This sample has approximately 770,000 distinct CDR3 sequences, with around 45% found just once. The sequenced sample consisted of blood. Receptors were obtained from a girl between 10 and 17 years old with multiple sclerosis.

CDR3 region: CASSFRGDSVNYGYTF. CDR3 bases: TGTGCCAGCAGCTTTAGGGGGGACAGTGTTAACTATGGCTACACCTTC. This chain uses TRBV11-2 with TRBJ1-2; 7 bases align to TRBD1. After removal of 3 bases from V and 1 base from J, the junction contained 8 bases not matched to a gene. The CDR3 is made up of 16 amino acids. The germline V gene has CDR1 SGHAT and CDR2 FQNNGV.

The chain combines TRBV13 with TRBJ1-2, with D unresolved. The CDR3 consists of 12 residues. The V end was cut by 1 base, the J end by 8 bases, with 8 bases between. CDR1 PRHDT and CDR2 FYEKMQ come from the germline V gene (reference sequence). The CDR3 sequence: CASSLVNKGYTF. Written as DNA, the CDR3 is TGTGCCAGCAGCTTAGTGAACAAGGGCTACACCTTC. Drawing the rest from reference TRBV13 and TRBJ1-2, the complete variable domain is AAGVIQSPRHLIKEKRETATLKCYPIPRHDTVYWYQQGPGQDPQFLISFYEKMQSDKGSIPDRFSAQQFSDYHSELNMSSLELGDSALYFCASSLVNKGYTFGSGTRLTVV.

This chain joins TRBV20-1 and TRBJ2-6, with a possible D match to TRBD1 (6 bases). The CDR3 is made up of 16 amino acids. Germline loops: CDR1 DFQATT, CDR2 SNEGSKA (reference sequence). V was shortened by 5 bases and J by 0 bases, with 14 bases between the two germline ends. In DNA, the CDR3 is TGCAGTGCTCCAGGGGCCCCTGACTCTGGGGCCAACGTCCTGACTTTC. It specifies CSAPGAPDSGANVLTF.

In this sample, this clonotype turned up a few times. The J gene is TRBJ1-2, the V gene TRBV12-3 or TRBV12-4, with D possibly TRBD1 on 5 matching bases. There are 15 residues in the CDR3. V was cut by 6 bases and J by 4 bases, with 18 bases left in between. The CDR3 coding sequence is TGTGCCAGCAGCCATAGGGACGCGAGGGCCTATGGCTACACCTTC. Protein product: CASSHRDARAYGYTF.

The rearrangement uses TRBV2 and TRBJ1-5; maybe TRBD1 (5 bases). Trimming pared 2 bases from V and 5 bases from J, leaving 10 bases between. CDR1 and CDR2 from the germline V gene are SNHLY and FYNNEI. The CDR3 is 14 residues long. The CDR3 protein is CASSEWGDDQPQHF. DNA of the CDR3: TGTGCCAGCAGTGAATGGGGGGATGATCAGCCCCAGCATTTT.

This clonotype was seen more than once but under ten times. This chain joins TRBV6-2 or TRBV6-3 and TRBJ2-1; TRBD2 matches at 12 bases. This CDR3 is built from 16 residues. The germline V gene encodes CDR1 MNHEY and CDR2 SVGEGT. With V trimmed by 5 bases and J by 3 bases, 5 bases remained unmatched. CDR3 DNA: TGTGCCAGCAGTACCACTAGCGGGAGGTACTACAATGAGCAGTTCTTC. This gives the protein CASSTTSGRYYNEQFF.

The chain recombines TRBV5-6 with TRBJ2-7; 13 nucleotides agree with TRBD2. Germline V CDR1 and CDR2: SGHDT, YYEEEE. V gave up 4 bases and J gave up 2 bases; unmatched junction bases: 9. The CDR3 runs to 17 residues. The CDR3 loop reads CASSHQITSGRAYEQYF. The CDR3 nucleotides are TGTGCCAGCAGCCACCAAATAACTAGCGGGAGGGCCTACGAGCAGTACTTC.

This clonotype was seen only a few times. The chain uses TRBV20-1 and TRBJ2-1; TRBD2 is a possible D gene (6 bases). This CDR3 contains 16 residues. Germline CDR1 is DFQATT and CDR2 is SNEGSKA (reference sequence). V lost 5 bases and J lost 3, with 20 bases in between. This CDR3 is CSAGPELAPVYNEQFF. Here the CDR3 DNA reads TGCAGTGCTGGACCAGAACTAGCTCCTGTCTACAATGAGCAGTTCTTC.

CDR3 nucleotides: TGTGCCAGCAGCGTAGGTCAGGCTGAAAAACTGTTTTTT. Protein: CASSVGQAEKLFF. The chain links TRBV9 to TRBJ1-4; D is unclear. V was pared by 0 bases and J by 7 bases, with 7 bases between. Germline V lookup: CDR1 SGDLS, CDR2 YYNGEE. The CDR3 runs to 13 residues. The whole variable domain, remainder taken from reference TRBV9 and TRBJ1-4, is DSGVTQTPKHLITATGQRVTLRCSPRSGDLSVYWYQQSLDQGLQFLIQYYNGEERAKGNILERFSAQQFPDLHSELNLSSLELGDSALYFCASSVGQAEKLFFGSGTQLSVL.

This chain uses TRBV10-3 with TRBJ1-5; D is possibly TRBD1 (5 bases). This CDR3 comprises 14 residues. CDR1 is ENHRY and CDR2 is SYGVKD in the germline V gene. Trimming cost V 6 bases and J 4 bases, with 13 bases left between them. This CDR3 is CAISNRDGNQPQHF. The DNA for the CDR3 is TGTGCCATCAGCAACCGGGACGGTAATCAGCCCCAGCATTTT.

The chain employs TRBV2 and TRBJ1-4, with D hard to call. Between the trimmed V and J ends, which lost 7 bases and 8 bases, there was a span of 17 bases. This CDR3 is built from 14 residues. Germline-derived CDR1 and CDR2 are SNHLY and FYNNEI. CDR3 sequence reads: CASKLSRWREKLFF. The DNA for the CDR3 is TGTGCCAGCAAATTGAGCCGATGGAGGGAAAAACTGTTTTTT.

Written as DNA, the CDR3 is TGCAGCGTGCGGACTAGCGGACTGAACACCGGGGAGCTGTTTTTT. Its translation: CSVRTSGLNTGELFF. V usage is TRBV29-1 and J usage is TRBJ2-2; TRBD2 matches at 10 bases. After removal of 6 bases from V and 1 base from J, the junction contained 5 bases not matched to a gene. Germline loops: CDR1 SQVTM, CDR2 ANQGSEA. The CDR3 consists of 15 residues.

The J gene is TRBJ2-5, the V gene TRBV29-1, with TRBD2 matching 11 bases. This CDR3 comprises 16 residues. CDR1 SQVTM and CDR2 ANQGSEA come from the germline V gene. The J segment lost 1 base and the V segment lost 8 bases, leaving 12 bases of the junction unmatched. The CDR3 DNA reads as TGCAGCACTTCAGGGGTTAGCGGGAGGGCCCAAGAGACCCAGTACTTC. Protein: CSTSGVSGRAQETQYF.

CDR3 sequence reads: CASEVGGTSYNEQFF. CDR3 bases: TGTGCCAGTGAGGTTGGGGGAACCTCCTACAATGAGCAGTTCTTC. The chain combines TRBV2 with TRBJ2-1, with D perhaps assigned TRBD1 or TRBD2 (5 bases each). This CDR3 is 15 amino acids long. Looked up from germline, CDR1 is SNHLY and CDR2 is FYNNEI. V was trimmed by 9 bases and J by 0 bases, leaving 15 bases between them.

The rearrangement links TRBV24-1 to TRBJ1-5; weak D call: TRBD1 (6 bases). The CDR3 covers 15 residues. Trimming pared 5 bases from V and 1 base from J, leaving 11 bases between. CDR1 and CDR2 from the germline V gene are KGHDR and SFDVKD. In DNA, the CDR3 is TGTGCCACCAGTGGTCTAACAGGGAGCAATCAGCCCCAGCATTTT. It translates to CATSGLTGSNQPQHF.

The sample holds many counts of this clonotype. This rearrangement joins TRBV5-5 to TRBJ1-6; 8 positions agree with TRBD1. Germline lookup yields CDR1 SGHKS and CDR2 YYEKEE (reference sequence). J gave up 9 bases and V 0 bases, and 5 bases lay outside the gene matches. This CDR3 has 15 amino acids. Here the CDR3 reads CASSLEGQEVSPLHF. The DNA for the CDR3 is TGTGCCAGCAGCTTGGAGGGACAGGAGGTTTCACCCCTCCACTTT.

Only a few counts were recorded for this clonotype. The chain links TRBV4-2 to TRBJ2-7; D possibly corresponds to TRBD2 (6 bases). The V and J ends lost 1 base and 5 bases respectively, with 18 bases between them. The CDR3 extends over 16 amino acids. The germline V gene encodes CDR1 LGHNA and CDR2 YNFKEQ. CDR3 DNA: TGTGCCAGCAGCCAAGTAACTTCGGGAGTCGGGAACGAGCAGTACTTC. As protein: CASSQVTSGVGNEQYF.

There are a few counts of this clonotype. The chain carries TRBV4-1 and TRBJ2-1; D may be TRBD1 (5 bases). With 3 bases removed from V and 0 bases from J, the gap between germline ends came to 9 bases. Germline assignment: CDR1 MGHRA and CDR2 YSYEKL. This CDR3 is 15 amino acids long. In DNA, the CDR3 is TGCGCCAGCAGCCAGACAGATAGCTCCTACAATGAGCAGTTCTTC. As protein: CASSQTDSSYNEQFF.

CDR3 region: CASSFGAGDQETQYF. The DNA for the CDR3 is TGTGCCAGCAGCTTCGGGGCGGGAGATCAAGAGACCCAGTACTTC. This chain joins TRBV5-5 and TRBJ2-5; 7 bases are a match to TRBD2. Germline V CDR1 and CDR2: SGHKS, YYEKEE (reference sequence). J gave up 2 bases and V 2 bases, and 6 bases lay outside the gene matches. The CDR3 covers 15 residues.

CDR3 residues: CASSYSVGGPSGEQYF. The CDR3 DNA is TGTGCCAGCAGTTACTCGGTGGGAGGGCCTTCGGGGGAGCAGTACTTC. V and J are TRBV6-6 and TRBJ2-7, with 7 bases identical to TRBD2. CDR1 and CDR2 from the germline V gene are MNHNY and SVGAGI (reference sequence). The CDR3 has 16 residues. The ends lost 0 bases at V and 7 bases at J; junction bases unmatched: 12.

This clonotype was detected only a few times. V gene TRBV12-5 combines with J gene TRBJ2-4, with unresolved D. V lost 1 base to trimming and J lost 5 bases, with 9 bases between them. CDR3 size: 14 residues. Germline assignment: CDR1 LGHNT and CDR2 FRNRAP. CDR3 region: CASGLGGRENIQYF. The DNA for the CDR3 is TGTGCTAGTGGTTTGGGGGGTCGGGAAAACATTCAGTACTTC. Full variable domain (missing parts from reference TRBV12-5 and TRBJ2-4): DARVTQTPRHKVTEMGQEVTMRCQPILGHNTVFWYRQTMMQGLELLAYFRNRAPLDDSGMPKDRFSAEMPDATLATLKIQPSEPRDSAVYFCASGLGGRENIQYFGAGTRLSVL.

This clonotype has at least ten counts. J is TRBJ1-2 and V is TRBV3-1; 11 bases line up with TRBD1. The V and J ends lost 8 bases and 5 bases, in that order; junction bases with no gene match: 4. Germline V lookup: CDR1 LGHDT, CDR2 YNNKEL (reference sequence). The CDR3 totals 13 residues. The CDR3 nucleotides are TGTGCCAGCGCAGGGACAGGGGGTTATGGCTACACCTTC. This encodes CASAGTGGYGYTF.

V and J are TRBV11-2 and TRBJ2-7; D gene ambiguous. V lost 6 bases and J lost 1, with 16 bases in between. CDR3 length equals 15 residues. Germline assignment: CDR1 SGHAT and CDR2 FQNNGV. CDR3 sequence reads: CASSFSLAWSYEQYF. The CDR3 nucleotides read TGTGCCAGCAGTTTTTCATTGGCTTGGTCCTACGAGCAGTACTTC.

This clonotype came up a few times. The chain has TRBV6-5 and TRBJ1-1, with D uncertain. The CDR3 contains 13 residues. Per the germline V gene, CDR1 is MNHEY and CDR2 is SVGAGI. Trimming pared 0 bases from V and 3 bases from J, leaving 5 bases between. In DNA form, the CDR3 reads TGTGCCAGCAGTTACTCGCAGCACACTGAAGCTTTCTTT. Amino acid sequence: CASSYSQHTEAFF.

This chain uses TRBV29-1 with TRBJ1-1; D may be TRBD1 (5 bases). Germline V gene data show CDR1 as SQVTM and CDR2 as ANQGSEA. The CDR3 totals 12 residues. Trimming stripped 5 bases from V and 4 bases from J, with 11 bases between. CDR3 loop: CSVRMGVTEAFF. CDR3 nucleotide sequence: TGCAGCGTTCGTATGGGGGTCACTGAAGCTTTCTTT. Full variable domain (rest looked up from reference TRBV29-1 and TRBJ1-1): SAVISQKPSRDICQRGTSLTIQCQVDSQVTMMFWYRQQPGQSLTLIATANQGSEATYESGFVIDKFPISRPNLTFSTLTVSNMSPEDSSIYLCSVRMGVTEAFFGQGTRLTVV.

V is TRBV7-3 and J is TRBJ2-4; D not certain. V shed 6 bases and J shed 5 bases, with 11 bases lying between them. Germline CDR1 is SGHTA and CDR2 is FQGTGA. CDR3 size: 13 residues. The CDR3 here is CASSPGGENIQYF. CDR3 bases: TGTGCCAGCAGTCCGGGTGGGGAAAACATTCAGTACTTC.

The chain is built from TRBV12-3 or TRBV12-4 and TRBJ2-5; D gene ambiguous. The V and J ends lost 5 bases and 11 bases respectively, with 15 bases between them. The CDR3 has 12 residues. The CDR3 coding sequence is TGTGCCAGCAGTCCGACCCCCAGTGAGCAGTACTTC. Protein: CASSPTPSEQYF.